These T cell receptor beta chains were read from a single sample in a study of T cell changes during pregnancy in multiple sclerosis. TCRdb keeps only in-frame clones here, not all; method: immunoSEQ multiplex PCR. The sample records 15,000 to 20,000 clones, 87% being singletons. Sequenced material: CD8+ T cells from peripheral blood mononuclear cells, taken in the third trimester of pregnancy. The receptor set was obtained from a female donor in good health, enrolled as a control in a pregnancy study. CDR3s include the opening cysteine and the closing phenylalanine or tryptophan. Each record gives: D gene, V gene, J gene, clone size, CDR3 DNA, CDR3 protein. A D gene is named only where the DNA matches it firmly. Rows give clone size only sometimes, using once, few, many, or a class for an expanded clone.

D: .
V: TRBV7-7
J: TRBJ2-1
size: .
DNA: TGTGCTAGCAGCTTAGTTGACAGTTCCTACAATGAGCAGTTCTTC
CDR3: CASSLVDSSYNEQFF

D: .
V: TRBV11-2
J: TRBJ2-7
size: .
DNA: TGTGCCAGCAGCTTTCAGGGAACCGAGCAGTACTTC
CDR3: CASSFQGTEQYF

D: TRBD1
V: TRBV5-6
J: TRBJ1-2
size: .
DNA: TGTGCCAGCAGCTTGGTATCGCCAGGGGGCTGGGGCTACACCTTC
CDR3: CASSLVSPGGWGYTF

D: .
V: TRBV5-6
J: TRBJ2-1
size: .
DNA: TGTGCCAGCAGCTTAGAGGGGGTACGCAATGAGCAGTTCTTC
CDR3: CASSLEGVRNEQFF

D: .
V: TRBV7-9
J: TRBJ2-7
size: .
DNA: TGTGCCAGCAGCTTAAAAGGGGGACCAAAATCCTACGAGCAGTACTTC
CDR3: CASSLKGGPKSYEQYF

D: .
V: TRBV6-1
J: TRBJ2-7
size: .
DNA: TGTGCCAGCAGTGAGGGTGCTGGGGGGGCTGGGGCCTACGAGCAGTACTTC
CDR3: CASSEGAGGAGAYEQYF

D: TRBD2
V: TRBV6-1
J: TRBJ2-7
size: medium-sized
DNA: TGTGCCAGCAGTGAACTAGCGGGGGGCTCCTACGAGCAGTACTTC
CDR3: CASSELAGGSYEQYF

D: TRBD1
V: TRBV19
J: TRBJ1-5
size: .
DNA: TGTGCCAGTAGTATCTCAGGGGGGAGCAATCAGCCCCAGCATTTT
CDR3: CASSISGGSNQPQHF

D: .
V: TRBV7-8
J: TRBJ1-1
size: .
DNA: TGTGCCAGCACCCCGGGTTGGAACACTGAAGCTTTCTTT
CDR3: CASTPGWNTEAFF

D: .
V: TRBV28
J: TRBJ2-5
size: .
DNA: TGTGCCAGCAGTTTGGAGGGGGCCAAGACCCAGTACTTC
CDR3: CASSLEGAKTQYF

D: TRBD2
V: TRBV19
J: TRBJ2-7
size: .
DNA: TGTGCCAGTAGTGGACTAGCGGGAATGAACGAGCAGTACTTC
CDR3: CASSGLAGMNEQYF

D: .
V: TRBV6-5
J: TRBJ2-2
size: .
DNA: TGTGCCAGCAGTCCAGACAGGACGGGGACCGGGGAGCTGTTTTTT
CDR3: CASSPDRTGTGELFF

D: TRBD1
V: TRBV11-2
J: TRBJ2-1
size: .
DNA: TGTGCCAGCAGCAAAACAGGGGGCTCATACAATGAGCAGTTCTTC
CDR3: CASSKTGGSYNEQFF

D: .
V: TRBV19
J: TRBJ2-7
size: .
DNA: TGTGCCAGTAGTATAGACATAGCCGACTACGAGCAGTACTTC
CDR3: CASSIDIADYEQYF

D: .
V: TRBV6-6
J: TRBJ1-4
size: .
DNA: TGTGCCAGCAGTCCCGACGGAGCAACTAATGAAAAACTGTTTTTT
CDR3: CASSPDGATNEKLFF

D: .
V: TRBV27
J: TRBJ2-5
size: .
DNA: TGTGCCAGCAGTTCGTCAGGAGGAGGGGAGACCCAGTACTTC
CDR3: CASSSSGGGETQYF

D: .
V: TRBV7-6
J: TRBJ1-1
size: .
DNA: TGTGCCAGCAGCTTACACAGGGACCCCACTGAAGCTTTCTTT
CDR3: CASSLHRDPTEAFF

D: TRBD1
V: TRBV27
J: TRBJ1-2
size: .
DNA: TGTGCCAGCAGTTCCTCAACCACAGGGGGAAGTGGCTACACCTTC
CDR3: CASSSSTTGGSGYTF

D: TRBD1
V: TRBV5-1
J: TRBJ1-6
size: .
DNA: TGCGCCAGCAGCAAAGGGACAGGGGCTTCACCCCTCCACTTT
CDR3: CASSKGTGASPLHF

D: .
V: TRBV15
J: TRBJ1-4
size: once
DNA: TGTGCCACCAGCAGAGAGGGCAGGGGTGGGGAAAAACTGTTTTTT
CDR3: CATSREGRGGEKLFF

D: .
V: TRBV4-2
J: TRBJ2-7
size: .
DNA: TGTGCCAGCAGCCAAATTGGGAGGGAGCAGTACTTC
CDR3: CASSQIGREQYF

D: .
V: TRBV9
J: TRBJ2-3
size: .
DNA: TGTGCCAGCAGCGGGGCTAGCACCACAGATACGCAGTATTTT
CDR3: CASSGASTTDTQYF

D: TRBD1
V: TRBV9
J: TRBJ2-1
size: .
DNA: TGTGCCAGCAGCGTAGCCTTAGGACAGGGGGCAATCAACAATGAGCAGTTCTTC
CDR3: CASSVALGQGAINNEQFF

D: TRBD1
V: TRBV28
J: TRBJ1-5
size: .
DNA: TGTGCCAGCATACAAACAGGGGAGGACAATCAGCCCCAGCATTTT
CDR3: CASIQTGEDNQPQHF

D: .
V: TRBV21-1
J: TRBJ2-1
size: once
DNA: TGTGCCAGCAGCAAAGTGTGGACTAGCTGGAATGAGCAGTTCTTC
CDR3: CASSKVWTSWNEQFF

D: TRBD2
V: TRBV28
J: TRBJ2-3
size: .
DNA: TGTGCCAGCAGCCTCGGACTAGCGGGGGGACTCACAGATACGCAGTATTTT
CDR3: CASSLGLAGGLTDTQYF

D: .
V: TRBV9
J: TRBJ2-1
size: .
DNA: TGTGCCAGCAGTCAGGGGAATAGTGAGCAGTTCTTC
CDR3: CASSQGNSEQFF

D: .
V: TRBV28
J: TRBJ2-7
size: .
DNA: TGTGCCAGCACCTTAGGAGGGTTTCCCTACGAGCAGTACTTC
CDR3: CASTLGGFPYEQYF

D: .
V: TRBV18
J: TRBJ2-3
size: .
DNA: TGTGCCAGCTCGCACGACAGTCCTCTGATTTCAGATACGCAGTATTTT
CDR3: CASSHDSPLISDTQYF

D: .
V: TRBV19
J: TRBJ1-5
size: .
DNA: TGTGCCAGTAGTATTAAGGGGAGCAATCAGCCCCAGCATTTT
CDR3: CASSIKGSNQPQHF

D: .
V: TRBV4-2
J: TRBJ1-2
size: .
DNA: TGTGCCAGCAGCCAAGATGGGGGGGCCTATGGCTACACCTTC
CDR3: CASSQDGGAYGYTF

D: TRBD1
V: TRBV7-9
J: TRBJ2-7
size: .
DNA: TGTGCCAGCAGCTTAAACAGGGGGCTGTACGAGCAGTACTTC
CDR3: CASSLNRGLYEQYF

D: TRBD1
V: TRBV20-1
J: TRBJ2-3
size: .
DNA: TGCAGTGCTAGAGCAGAGGGGGCTTCCTATTTT
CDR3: CSARAEGASYF